Below are 5 T cell receptor beta chains sequenced from a single sample in a study of T cell repertoires in cytomegalovirus infection. TCRdb reanalysed the reads using MiXCR and keeps one entry per CDR3 protein. The sample includes 550,000 to 850,000 distinct CDR3 sequences, roughly 30% of them seen just once. Their target antigens are unknown. This specimen consisted of cultured PBMCs, obtained from culture after CMV antigen stimulation. The origin of the receptors is a human donor in good health (CMV status not recorded). Some clones in this sample may be carry-over from other donors' samples.

The chain uses TRBV12-3 or TRBV12-4 and TRBJ2-1; 8 bases are shared with TRBD1. J gave up 8 bases and V 6 bases, and 6 bases lay outside the gene matches. The CDR3 runs to 13 residues. CDR3 loop: CASRTTGAYEQFF. CDR3 DNA sequence: TGTGCCAGCAGAACGACAGGGGCGTATGAGCAGTTCTTC.

The V gene is TRBV6-6, the J gene TRBJ2-1, with a tentative D call TRBD2 (5 bases). Trimming stripped 7 bases from V and 7 bases from J, with 14 bases between. The CDR3 is made up of 13 amino acids. The germline gives CDR1 MNHNY, CDR2 SVGAGI (reference sequence). The CDR3 DNA reads TGTGCCAGCATCCTGGGAGACTTTAATGAGCAGTTCTTC. Protein product: CASILGDFNEQFF.

J is TRBJ2-7 and V is TRBV10-3; D may correspond to TRBD1 or TRBD2 (5 bases each). Germline V gives CDR1 ENHRY, CDR2 SYGVKD. This CDR3 spans 16 amino acids. V lost 10 bases to trimming and J lost 0 bases, with 22 bases between them. CDR3 DNA: TGTGCCACCAAGGGTTTCCGGGACGGTGGCTCCTACGAGCAGTACTTC. It encodes CATKGFRDGGSYEQYF.

This clonotype was observed a handful of times. The chain links TRBV7-9 to TRBJ2-1, with D possibly being TRBD2 (5 bases). Deletions cut 11 bases from V and 4 bases from J, with 30 bases between. Germline lookup yields CDR1 SEHNR and CDR2 FQNEAQ (reference sequence). The CDR3 length is 18 residues. Here the CDR3 reads CAPSLNPLLWAAYNEQFF. In DNA, the CDR3 is TGTGCCCCTAGCTTAAACCCACTCCTCTGGGCCGCTTACAATGAGCAGTTCTTC.

This clonotype has more than one count but fewer than ten. The V call is TRBV23-1, the J call TRBJ1-1; D uncertain. TRBV23-1 belongs to the ORF category, with a function that is uncertain. V was clipped by 2 bases and J by 2 bases, with 9 bases between them. This CDR3 region has 14 residues. In nucleotides, the CDR3 is TGCGCCAGCAGTCAAGCCGGAGTAAACACTGAAGCTTTCTTT. Protein sequence: CASSQAGVNTEAFF.